This T cell receptor beta chain was sequenced in a study of blood T cell repertoires in COVID-19 (dated by TCRdb to the early 2020s). Some background on the complete study: Collaborator samples came from the United States, Italy and Spain and covered acute and convalescent phases of COVID-19. The samples were drawn from the first 160 participants of the ongoing ImmuneRACE study and from under 1,500 subjects provided by 6 global collaborators. The prospective study material was composed of cDNA or gDNA derived from T cells, B-cell-depleted T cells, or PBMCs. Where available, HLA class I and class II types were obtained from metadata supplied by the sample provider rather than from assay-based typing. Nearly every sample came with metadata listing a de-identified subject ID, COVID-19 status, age in years and sex. The dataset comprised deeply sampled blood TCRbeta repertoires from subjects exposed to, actively infected with, or recovered from COVID-19. A freely available public database, intended as a resource for researchers studying the immune response to SARS-CoV-2, is where the repertoires were released.

Study-level results and caveats: How much clinical and demographic metadata was included differed by source and by participant, and the metadata was provided uncurated.

Spanning cysteine to phenylalanine, the CDR3 consists of 16 amino acids. Only CDR3 DNA remains: 48 bases, in frame from the first base. The germline V gene (reference sequence) supplies CDR1 LGHDT and CDR2 YNNKEL. V drops 1 base and J drops 2 bases, leaving 15 bases in between. The immunoSEQ Assay, a bias-controlled multiplex PCR, was used to amplify TCRbeta CDR3 regions from genomic DNA. The paper's data handling went like this. Within the assay, amplification of reference gene primers was used to estimate how many nucleated cells each sample contained. To quantify the absolute abundance of each unique TCRbeta CDR3 rearrangement, sequence reads were collapsed and filtered. For each sample, productive Simpson clonality was calculated as the square root of Simpson's diversity index over productive rearrangements. Entries here come from immuneACCESS through TCRdb and include only in-frame sequences with V and J called. Some clones fail to appear in such tables; in the studies checked, an unresolved V gene covers under half of the shortfall, and the cause of the remainder is unknown. V and J calls and clone size are copied from that table; D and trimming were computed from the DNA. The sample table contains 410,000 or so clones; only one count was recorded for about 89% of them. The ten largest clonotypes hold approximately 1.5% of the sample.

At one collaborating source in Seattle, patients were enrolled during active infection and were followed longitudinally through the course of disease. Whole blood was collected in K2EDTA tubes by collaborating institutions according to the institutions' own protocols. For TCRbeta analysis, collaborator samples were shipped as frozen whole blood, as isolated PBMCs, or as DNA extracted from either sample type. This clone was picked up one time. What this receptor recognizes is not known. No much larger clone exists at a distance of one base, and base qualities are not known. The chain links TRBV3-1 (or the pseudogene TRBV3-2) with TRBJ2-7; the D gene is possibly TRBD2, with 5 bases matching. Sequenced: peripheral blood. This sequence originates from a woman in her thirties or forties with COVID-19, enrolled during active disease. The CDR3 region has the sequence CASSQGPDPGTYEQYF. The bases are TGTGCCAGCAGCCAAGGCCCGGACCCGGGGACCTACGAGCAGTACTTC.